The rows below give T cell receptor beta chains drawn from one sample of a study of early T cells in non-severe SARS-CoV-2 infection. MiXCR, applied by TCRdb to the 5' RACE reads, yields one record per CDR3 protein. The sample yields 70,000 to 85,000 distinct CDR3 sequences, around 10% seen once. Sequencing was performed on whole blood. These receptors came from an adult who was a healthcare worker with PCR-confirmed SARS-CoV-2 infection or an uninfected control (not recorded which). The CDR3 runs from the conserved cysteine through the conserved F or W. The order of the fields is V gene, J gene, D gene, clone size, CDR3 DNA, CDR3 protein. A D gene is named only where the DNA matches it firmly. Some rows mark clone size as missing; the rest say once, few, many or name a class of expanded clone.

>TRBV5-6|TRBJ1-3|NA|many
TGTGCCAGCAGCTTGTTTACAGGCGTTGGAAACACCATATATTTT
CASSLFTGVGNTIYF
>TRBV20-1|TRBJ2-5|NA|NA
TGCAGTGCTAGAGTACCCGGGGTTCTAGAGACCCAGTACTTC
CSARVPGVLETQYF
>TRBV11-2|TRBJ2-7|NA|many
TGTGCCAGCAGCCCGCGGGCAGGGGAAGAGCAGTACTTC
CASSPRAGEEQYF
>TRBV20-1|TRBJ2-7|TRBD2|NA
TGCAGTGCTACACTAGCGGGAAACGAGCAGTACTTC
CSATLAGNEQYF
>TRBV11-2|TRBJ2-5|TRBD1|NA
TGTGCCAGCAGCTTAGACCGGAGGAGACAGGGCGCTCCCCAAGAGACCCAGTACTTC
CASSLDRRRQGAPQETQYF
>TRBV6-6|TRBJ2-1|TRBD1|NA
TGTGCCAGCAGTTACTCAGGACAGGGGTATGTCAATGAGCAGTTCTTC
CASSYSGQGYVNEQFF
>TRBV28|TRBJ2-2|NA|many
TGTGCCGCCCAGGGGCCCCGGGAGCTGTTTTTT
CAAQGPRELFF
>TRBV5-1|TRBJ2-7|TRBD1|NA
TGCGCCAGCAGCTTGCAGGGGGCTTCAAACGAGCAGTACTTC
CASSLQGASNEQYF
>TRBV7-2|TRBJ2-1|NA|many
TGTGCCAGCAGCCCCGACTGGAGCTCCTACAATGAGCAGTTCTTC
CASSPDWSSYNEQFF
>TRBV29-1|TRBJ2-3|NA|NA
TGCAGCGTTGAAGCTGTCGACACAGATACGCAGTATTTT
CSVEAVDTDTQYF
>TRBV20-1|TRBJ2-7|TRBD1|NA
TGCAGTGCTAGTAGGGCAGGGGGTCTGGACTGGCAGTACTTC
CSASRAGGLDWQYF
>TRBV28|TRBJ1-2|TRBD1|NA
TGTGCCAGCAGTTTCGAGGACAGGGTGTCCTATGGCTACACCTTC
CASSFEDRVSYGYTF
>TRBV12-3/TRBV12-4|TRBJ2-6|NA|few
TGTGCCAGCAGCTCCCTCCGGTCTACTGGGGCCAACGTCCTGACTTTC
CASSSLRSTGANVLTF
>TRBV20-1|TRBJ2-1|TRBD2|many
TGCAGTGCCCTCCCAGGGCGGACTAGCGTCGATGAGCAGTTCTTC
CSALPGRTSVDEQFF
>TRBV2|TRBJ1-1|NA|few
TGTGCCAGCAATCGTCTGGTGAACACTGAAGCTTTCTTT
CASNRLVNTEAFF
>TRBV21-1|TRBJ1-5|NA|NA
TGTGCCAGCAGCAAACAGGACGCAAACAATCAGCCCCAGCATTTT
CASSKQDANNQPQHF
>TRBV2|TRBJ2-5|NA|NA
TGTGCCAGCAGCAGACGGGCCCCGCAAAAAGAGACCCAGTACTTC
CASSRRAPQKETQYF
>TRBV6-1|TRBJ2-7|NA|many
TGTGCCAGCAGCTACTTTACCTCCTACGAGCAGTACTTC
CASSYFTSYEQYF
>TRBV5-1|TRBJ2-2|NA|few
TGCGCCAGCAGCAGGACAGTTGAATCCGGGGAGCTGTTTTTT
CASSRTVESGELFF
>TRBV7-8|TRBJ1-5|TRBD1|few
TGTGCCAGCAGCTCGGGACAGGTAAATCAGCCCCAGCATTTT
CASSSGQVNQPQHF
>TRBV7-9|TRBJ1-1|TRBD1|NA
TGTGCCAGCAGCTTAGTCGGGGACAGGGGCACTGAAGCTTTCTTT
CASSLVGDRGTEAFF
>TRBV5-6|TRBJ1-1|NA|NA
TGTGCCAGCAGCTCTGGACTGAGCACTGAAGCTTTCTTT
CASSSGLSTEAFF
>TRBV30|TRBJ1-2|NA|few
TGTGCCTGGAGAGGGGATTGGGGCTTGCGCGGCTACACCTTC
CAWRGDWGLRGYTF
>TRBV5-5|TRBJ2-1|TRBD1|many
TGTGCCAGCAGCTTGCAGGACAGGGGGGACAATGAGCAGTTCTTC
CASSLQDRGDNEQFF
>TRBV18|TRBJ1-2|TRBD1|many
TGTGCCAGCTCACCACAACAGGGGGCGAGTGGCTACACCTTC
CASSPQQGASGYTF
>TRBV25-1|TRBJ1-4|TRBD1|NA
TGTGCCAGCAGATCCGGGACAGGGTGGGAAGAAAAACTGTTTTTT
CASRSGTGWEEKLFF
>TRBV7-8|TRBJ1-2|NA|NA
TGTGCCAGCAGCGTCTCTTTCTATGGCTACACCTTC
CASSVSFYGYTF
>TRBV18|TRBJ1-5|TRBD1|NA
TGTGCCAGCTCAATGACAGGGGGCTCTCAGCCCCAGCATTTT
CASSMTGGSQPQHF
>TRBV29-1|TRBJ1-2|NA|few
TGCAGCGTTTCCGGGCCACCGGACTATGGCTACACCTTC
CSVSGPPDYGYTF
>TRBV7-3|TRBJ1-1|NA|NA
TGTGCCAGCAGCCGTGGTAACAGTGAAGCTTTCTTT
CASSRGNSEAFF
>TRBV28|TRBJ2-5|NA|few
TGTGCCAGCACGGAACTAGACCAAGAGACCCAGTACTTC
CASTELDQETQYF
>TRBV12-5|TRBJ1-1|NA|few
TGTGCTAGTGGTTACCGTGGGGGGTGGGCTGAAGCTTTCTTT
CASGYRGGWAEAFF
>TRBV7-9|TRBJ2-3|TRBD2|NA
TGTGCCAGCAGCGCCGGACTAGCGGGAGTCGTCGATACGCAGTATTTT
CASSAGLAGVVDTQYF
>TRBV6-6|TRBJ1-1|NA|many
TGTGCCAGCAGTGAGACAGCGAACACTGAAGCTTTCTTT
CASSETANTEAFF
>TRBV30|TRBJ1-2|NA|few
TGTGCCTGGTCGGGCAGTTCCTATGGCTACACCTTC
CAWSGSSYGYTF
>TRBV5-4|TRBJ2-1|NA|few
TGTGCCAGCAGCTCGGACGGCTCCCCCTACAATGAGCAGTTCTTC
CASSSDGSPYNEQFF
>TRBV12-3/TRBV12-4|TRBJ2-5|TRBD2|many
TGTGCCAGCAGTCGGAGCGGGGGGGCGTTTAGGGAGACCCAGTACTTC
CASSRSGGAFRETQYF
>TRBV5-6|TRBJ1-1|TRBD1|many
TGTGCCAGCAGATCTGGGACAGCAGTAGAAGCTTTCTTT
CASRSGTAVEAFF
>TRBV20-1|TRBJ2-7|NA|many
TGCAGTGCTAGTGGGTCGACCTACGAGCAGTACTTC
CSASGSTYEQYF
>TRBV2|TRBJ2-1|NA|many
TGTGCCAGCACCAGGGTGGTTGAGCAGTTCTTC
CASTRVVEQFF
>TRBV28|TRBJ1-1|NA|NA
TGTGCCAGCAGTTTAGGGTGGCGGGAGAACACTGAAGCTTTCTTT
CASSLGWRENTEAFF
>TRBV6-5|TRBJ2-3|NA|NA
TGTGCCAGCAGTCGGACACCTGGGGCCGCAGATACGCAGTATTTT
CASSRTPGAADTQYF
>TRBV11-2|TRBJ2-2|TRBD2|few
TGTGCCAGCAGCTTAGTGACTAGCGGGTTGAACACCGGGGAGCTGTTTTTT
CASSLVTSGLNTGELFF
>TRBV6-1|TRBJ1-2|TRBD1|NA
TGTGCCAGCGATAACGGACAGGGGTCTATAGCTAACTATGGCTACACCTTC
CASDNGQGSIANYGYTF
>TRBV3-1|TRBJ1-6|NA|many
TGTGCCAGCAGCCACGAGGGCACCTCACCCCTCCACTTT
CASSHEGTSPLHF
>TRBV10-3|TRBJ1-1|NA|few
TGTGCCGTCGGGGGGGACACTGAAGCTTTCTTT
CAVGGDTEAFF
>TRBV11-2|TRBJ2-1|NA|many
TGTGCCAGCAGCTCACAGGTTAGCTCCTACAATGAGCAGTTCTTC
CASSSQVSSYNEQFF
>TRBV7-6|TRBJ1-6|NA|few
TGTGCCAGCAGCACGGAAGCAGGTTCACCCCTCCACTTT
CASSTEAGSPLHF
>TRBV12-3/TRBV12-4|TRBJ2-2|NA|NA
TGTGCCAGCAGTCTTCGGGGACCGAACACCGGGGAGCTGTTTTTT
CASSLRGPNTGELFF
>TRBV19|TRBJ1-5|NA|few
TGTGCCAGTGGACGGTATAGCAATCAGCCCCAGCATTTT
CASGRYSNQPQHF